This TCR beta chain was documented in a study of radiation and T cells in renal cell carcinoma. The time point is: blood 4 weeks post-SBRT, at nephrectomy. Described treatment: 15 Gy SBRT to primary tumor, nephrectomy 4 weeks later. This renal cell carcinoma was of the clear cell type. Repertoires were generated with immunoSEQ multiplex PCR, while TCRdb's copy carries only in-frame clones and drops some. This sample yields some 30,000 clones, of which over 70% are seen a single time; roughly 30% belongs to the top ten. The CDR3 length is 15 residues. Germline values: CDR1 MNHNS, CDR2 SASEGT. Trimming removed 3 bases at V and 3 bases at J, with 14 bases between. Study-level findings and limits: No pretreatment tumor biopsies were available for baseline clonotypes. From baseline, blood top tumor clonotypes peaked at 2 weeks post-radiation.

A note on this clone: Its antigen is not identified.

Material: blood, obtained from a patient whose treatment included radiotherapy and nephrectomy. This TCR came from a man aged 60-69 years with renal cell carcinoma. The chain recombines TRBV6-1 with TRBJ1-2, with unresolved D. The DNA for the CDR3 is TGTGCCAGCAGTGATATCGACCTCTACTACTATGGCTACACCTTC. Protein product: CASSDIDLYYYGYTF.